Below are 15 T cell receptor beta chains sequenced from a single sample in a study of blood T cells in healthy people across ages. The use of a sample-barcoded 5' primer and a J-beta primer mix characterized a second PCR of roughly 6 to 11 cycles. TCRdb used MiXCR to reprocess the 5' RACE reads, holding one entry per CDR3 protein. Here the sample spans approximately 900,000 distinct CDR3 sequences, 25% to 30% being singletons. This sample also appeared in a second study, on T cells of mothers and their children.

The material sequenced was blood. All receptors come from a woman in her 40s in good health.

Ten or more counts support this clonotype. V is TRBV7-9 and J is TRBJ2-3; 9 bases map to TRBD1. The germline gives CDR1 SEHNR, CDR2 FQNEAQ (reference sequence). V was clipped by 4 bases and J by 3 bases; unmatched bases: 5. The length of the CDR3 is 15 residues. For the CDR3, the DNA is TGTGCCAGCAGCTCCGCACAGGGGGCAACAGATACGCAGTATTTT. Amino acid sequence: CASSSAQGATDTQYF.

V and J are TRBV7-9 and TRBJ2-1; a weak D match, TRBD1 (5 bases). Trimming pared 0 bases from V and 2 bases from J, leaving 11 bases between. CDR1 and CDR2 (germline): SEHNR, FQNEAQ (reference sequence). The CDR3 has 16 amino acids. This chain's CDR3 is CASSLAGKGPYNEQFF. In nucleotides, the CDR3 is TGTGCCAGCAGCTTAGCGGGGAAGGGGCCCTACAATGAGCAGTTCTTC. Full variable domain (missing parts from reference TRBV7-9 and TRBJ2-1): DTGVSQNPRHKITKRGQNVTFRCDPISEHNRLYWYRQTLGQGPEFLTYFQNEAQLEKSRLLSDRFSAERPKGSFSTLEIQRTEQGDSAMYLCASSLAGKGPYNEQFFGPGTRLTVL.

This sequence joins TRBV3-1 and TRBJ1-6; D uncertain. The germline gives CDR1 LGHDT, CDR2 YNNKEL (reference sequence). The CDR3 totals 14 residues. The V end was cut by 7 bases, the J end by 12 bases, with 19 bases between. The CDR3 DNA reads as TGTGCCAGCATAGGAATCTGGGTCATTTTACCCCTCCACTTT. Amino acids: CASIGIWVILPLHF.

The chain carries TRBV12-3 or TRBV12-4 and TRBJ1-1; TRBD1 might be the D (5 bases). The V end was cut by 3 bases, the J end by 0 bases, with 8 bases between. The CDR3 consists of 14 residues. CDR3 amino acids: CASSLKGLNTEAFF. The CDR3 DNA sequence: TGTGCCAGCAGTTTGAAGGGGTTGAACACTGAAGCTTTCTTT.

The chain recombines TRBV6-1 with TRBJ2-1; maybe TRBD1 (5 bases). This CDR3 is 13 amino acids long. Germline V CDR1 and CDR2: MNHNS, SASEGT. Trimming took off 3 bases at V and 5 bases at J, with 8 bases between the two ends. CDR3 protein: CASSERRDNEQFF. CDR3 nucleotide sequence: TGTGCCAGCAGTGAGCGCAGGGACAATGAGCAGTTCTTC.

This clonotype has ten or more counts. J is TRBJ1-2 and V is TRBV6-5; D not resolved. Germline V gives CDR1 MNHEY, CDR2 SVGAGI. The CDR3 is made up of 14 amino acids. V was clipped by 4 bases and J by 8 bases, with 17 bases between them. DNA of the CDR3: TGTGCCAGCAGTTTTTTGTTCGGTGGGGAAGGCTACACCTTC. It encodes CASSFLFGGEGYTF.

The V and J genes are TRBV20-1 and TRBJ1-5; 7 bases line up with TRBD1. V was pared by 0 bases and J by 0 bases, with 5 bases of the junction left unmatched. The CDR3 totals 16 residues. The germline gives CDR1 DFQATT, CDR2 SNEGSKA (reference sequence). CDR3 DNA: TGCAGTGCTAGAGATAACAGGGGTTATAGCAATCAGCCCCAGCATTTT. Protein product: CSARDNRGYSNQPQHF.

CDR3 protein: CSADGTGNSYGYTF. CDR3 bases: TGCAGTGCCGACGGGACAGGGAATTCCTATGGCTACACCTTC. This chain links TRBV20-1 with TRBJ1-2; 9 bases are shared with TRBD1. The CDR3 spans 14 residues. CDR1 is DFQATT and CDR2 is SNEGSKA in the germline V gene (reference sequence). The V and J ends lost 6 bases and 4 bases, in that order; junction bases with no gene match: 9.

This clonotype was counted many times. This chain connects TRBV6-5 to TRBJ1-6; 7 bases agree with TRBD1. Trimming removed 6 bases from V and 8 bases from J; junction bases left unmatched: 10. Germline V gives CDR1 MNHEY, CDR2 SVGAGI. The CDR3 is made up of 15 amino acids. The CDR3 nucleotides read TGTGCCAGCAGGATAAATACAGGGGTAGATTCACCCCTCCACTTT. This codes for CASRINTGVDSPLHF.

In the case of this clonotype: Germline and junction disagree at one end, which may indicate a read error. This chain connects TRBV12-3 or TRBV12-4 to TRBJ2-1, with 12 bases lining up with TRBD2. CDR3 length equals 14 residues. The DNA for the CDR3 is TGTGCCAGCACCGGACTAGCGGGGTTCAATGGGCAGTTCTTC. It codes for CASTGLAGFNGQFF.

This clonotype occurred many times. The CDR3 sequence is CSADGTDRKNNEQFF. CDR3 bases: TGCAGCGCCGACGGGACCGATCGTAAAAACAATGAGCAGTTCTTC. This chain connects TRBV29-1 to TRBJ2-1, with D perhaps given as TRBD1 or TRBD2 (5 bases each). Trimming removed 7 bases at V and 5 bases at J, with 21 bases between. The CDR3 has 15 residues. The germline V gene encodes CDR1 SQVTM and CDR2 ANQGSEA.

This clonotype was detected only a few times. The chain has TRBV5-1 and TRBJ1-1, with 7 bases identical to TRBD1. The trim removed 2 bases at V and 4 bases at J, leaving 8 bases unmatched. Germline values: CDR1 SGHRS, CDR2 YFSETQ. The CDR3 is made up of 15 amino acids. The CDR3 here is CASSFFAGGGTEAFF. The CDR3 DNA follows: TGCGCCAGCAGCTTTTTTGCAGGGGGGGGCACTGAAGCTTTCTTT.

The chain recombines TRBV7-9 with TRBJ2-1, with 8 bases matching TRBD2. The V and J ends lost 5 bases and 8 bases, in that order; junction bases with no gene match: 11. Germline CDR1 and CDR2: SEHNR and FQNEAQ (reference sequence). The CDR3 sequence is 15 residues long. The CDR3 protein is CASSLRTSRRDEQFF. The CDR3 DNA follows: TGTGCCAGCAGCCTCAGGACTAGCCGACGGGATGAGCAGTTCTTC.

The chain joins TRBV28 to TRBJ1-2, with TRBD1 identical over 8 bases. Losses at the gene ends were 5 bases for V and 4 bases for J; bases not matched to a gene: 9. In germline, CDR1 is MDHEN, CDR2 SYDVKM. This CDR3 has 15 amino acids. The CDR3 DNA sequence: TGTGCCAGCAGTGGCCAGGGACAGGTTAGCTATGGCTACACCTTC. Translating it yields CASSGQGQVSYGYTF.

The chain is built from TRBV10-3 and TRBJ1-1, with D possibly TRBD1 on 5 matching bases. Germline CDR1 ENHRY, CDR2 SYGVKD. Trimming left V 0 bases short and J 7 bases short, with 12 bases between. CDR3 length equals 14 residues. CDR3 protein: CAISESVGVSEAFF. DNA of the CDR3: TGTGCCATCAGTGAGTCGGTAGGGGTCAGTGAAGCTTTCTTT.